A single sample gave rise to the 18 T cell receptor beta chains below, sequenced in a study of CD8+ T cells in alopecia areata. Extracted RNA was reverse transcribed into cDNA, the sequencing template. TCRdb's copy holds only in-frame clones and misses some; the assay was immunoSEQ multiplex PCR. The repertoire holds 95,000 to 110,000 clones, with about 60% as singletons. Sequencing input: CD4+ T cells sorted from blood. Receptors were obtained from a human donor in good health.

This rearrangement joins TRBV7-2 to TRBJ2-7; D gene uncertain. In germline, CDR1 is SGHTA, CDR2 FQGNSA. CDR3 length equals 13 residues. V lost 5 bases, J lost 2 bases, and 10 bases lay in between. CDR3 sequence: CASSPSNPYEQYF. For the CDR3, the DNA is TGTGCCAGCAGCCCCTCGAACCCCTACGAGCAGTACTTC.

This sequence joins TRBV18 and TRBJ2-3, with 10 nucleotides matching TRBD2. This CDR3 region has 16 residues. Trimming at V came to 3 bases and at J to 1 base, leaving 4 bases not matched to a gene. Germline CDR1 reads KGHSH; CDR2 reads LQKENI. CDR3 amino acids: CASSPRAGGGTDTQYF. CDR3 sequence (DNA): TGTGCCAGCTCACCCCGAGCGGGAGGGGGCACAGATACGCAGTATTTT. The full variable domain, in which reference TRBV18 and TRBJ2-3 provide the parts outside the CDR3, is NAGVMQNPRHLVRRRGQEARLRCSPMKGHSHVYWYRQLPEEGLKFMVYLQKENIIDESGMPKERFSAEFPKEGPSILRIQQVVRGDSAAYFCASSPRAGGGTDTQYFGPGTRLTVL.

This chain links TRBV7-9 with TRBJ1-5; unclear D gene. Trimming stripped 5 bases from V and 5 bases from J, with 7 bases between. The CDR3 runs to 12 residues. Germline V gene lookup returns CDR1 SEHNR and CDR2 FQNEAQ (reference sequence). CDR3 in DNA: TGTGCCAGCAGCCAAGACCATCAGCCCCAGCATTTT. Translated, it gives CASSQDHQPQHF.

This clone came up a few times. The genes are TRBV18 and TRBJ1-1; TRBD1 matches at 9 bases. The ends lost 3 bases at V and 7 bases at J; junction bases unmatched: 6. The CDR3 loop spans 14 amino acids. Germline V gene sequence: CDR1 KGHSH, CDR2 LQKENI. The CDR3 reads CASSPAGTGSEAFF. The CDR3 DNA follows: TGTGCCAGCTCACCTGCCGGGACAGGGAGTGAAGCTTTCTTT.

The chain couples TRBV30 to TRBJ2-7, with D perhaps matching TRBD1 or TRBD2 (5 bases each). The CDR3 runs 16 residues. Trimming removed 3 bases at V and 1 base at J, with 19 bases between. CDR1 is GTSNPN, CDR2 SVGIG, per germline (reference sequence). CDR3 residues: CAWRPSGRDGSYEQYF. The CDR3 DNA reads TGTGCCTGGAGACCCTCGGGTCGGGACGGATCCTACGAGCAGTACTTC.

This clone showed up just a few times. The genes are TRBV4-1 and TRBJ1-6; 8 bases align to TRBD1. V lost 1 base to trimming and J lost 9 bases; unmatched junction nucleotides: 8. Germline V CDR1 and CDR2: MGHRA, YSYEKL. The CDR3 is made up of 16 amino acids. The CDR3: CASSQGGQDGSSPLHF. The CDR3, as DNA: TGCGCCAGCAGCCAAGGGGGACAGGATGGGAGTTCACCCCTCCACTTT.

The chain employs TRBV14 and TRBJ2-6; D remains ambiguous. The CDR3 has 16 amino acids. V gave up 4 bases and J gave up 0 bases, with 10 bases separating them. Germline CDR1 is SGHDN and CDR2 is FVKESK. The CDR3 DNA follows: TGTGCCAGCAGCCCAGAACAGAGCTCTGGGGCCAACGTCCTGACTTTC. The encoded protein is CASSPEQSSGANVLTF. Full variable domain (remainder filled in from reference TRBV14 and TRBJ2-6): EAGVTQFPSHSVIEKGQTVTLRCDPISGHDNLYWYRRVMGKEIKFLLHFVKESKQDESGMPNNRFLAERTGGTYSTLKVQPAELEDSGVYFCASSPEQSSGANVLTFGAGSRLTVL.

The chain links TRBV30 to TRBJ1-2; D not resolved. CDR3 length equals 14 residues. CDR1 and CDR2 from the germline V gene are GTSNPN and SVGIG (reference sequence). Trimming removed 3 bases from V and 5 bases from J, with 16 bases in between. Written as DNA, the CDR3 is TGTGCCTGGAGGTCAGGATGGCCGACTTATGGCTACACCTTC. It specifies CAWRSGWPTYGYTF. The full variable domain, rest sourced from reference TRBV30 and TRBJ1-2, is SQTIHQWPATLVQPVGSPLSLECTVEGTSNPNLYWYRQAAGRGLQLLFYSVGIGQISSEVPQNLSASRPQDRQFILSSKKLLLSDSGFYLCAWRSGWPTYGYTFGSGTRLTVV.

In its sample, this clone was seen a few times. The chain joins TRBV6-6 to TRBJ2-7; 7 bases map to TRBD2. CDR3 size: 15 residues. Losses at the gene ends were 6 bases for V and 1 base for J; bases not matched to a gene: 9. Germline assignment: CDR1 MNHNY and CDR2 SVGAGI (reference sequence). The DNA of the CDR3 is TGTGCCAGCAGCACCCGGGGCGGGGGTTCCTACGAGCAGTACTTC. It codes for CASSTRGGGSYEQYF.

The genes are TRBV28 and TRBJ2-3; D is uncertain. Trimming pared 4 bases from V and 0 bases from J, leaving 5 bases between. The CDR3 has 13 amino acids. The germline V gene has CDR1 MDHEN and CDR2 SYDVKM. CDR3 DNA: TGTGCCAGCAGTTGGGCTAGCACAGATACGCAGTATTTT. It yields the protein CASSWASTDTQYF.

The rearrangement links TRBV7-2 to TRBJ1-2; D is possibly TRBD1 (5 bases). The length of the CDR3 is 14 residues. V was clipped by 5 bases and J by 8 bases, with 18 bases between them. From germline, CDR1 is SGHTA and CDR2 FQGNSA. The CDR3 loop is CASSRFIAGPGYTF. CDR3 sequence (DNA): TGTGCCAGCAGCAGATTTATTGCAGGGCCCGGCTACACCTTC.

J is TRBJ1-6 and V is TRBV25-1, with a possible D match to TRBD1 (6 bases). Trimming stripped 4 bases from V and 4 bases from J, with 11 bases between. The CDR3 contains 15 residues. Germline CDR1 reads MGHDK; CDR2 reads SYGVNS. The CDR3 here is CASSGAQGYNSPLHF. CDR3 nucleotide sequence: TGTGCCAGCAGTGGGGCCCAGGGGTATAATTCACCCCTCCACTTT.

V gene TRBV10-3 combines with J gene TRBJ2-3, with 8 positions matching TRBD2. The CDR3 totals 19 residues. Trimming cost V 0 bases and J 0 bases; bases outside gene matches: 11. Per the germline V gene, CDR1 is ENHRY and CDR2 is SYGVKD. The CDR3 DNA follows: TGTGCCATCAGTGAGTCGCGGGGCGGGGGGTCGCCTAGCACAGATACGCAGTATTTT. Its protein is CAISESRGGGSPSTDTQYF.

The CDR3: CAWNSGAINEQFF. The CDR3 DNA reads TGTGCCTGGAATTCGGGGGCGATTAATGAGCAGTTCTTC. The chain carries TRBV30 and TRBJ2-1; D assignment may be TRBD1 or TRBD2 (6 bases each). This CDR3 spans 13 amino acids. Trimming took 4 bases from V and 7 from J, leaving 14 bases between them. Germline assignment: CDR1 GTSNPN and CDR2 SVGIG (reference sequence).

This chain uses TRBV25-1 with TRBJ1-2; D ambiguous. Germline V gene lookup returns CDR1 MGHDK and CDR2 SYGVNS. V was trimmed by 4 bases and J by 2 bases, leaving 11 bases between them. The CDR3 is 14 residues long. CDR3 DNA sequence: TGTGCCAGCAGTGCGGGATTCCGCAACTATGGCTACACCTTC. Translated: CASSAGFRNYGYTF.

This clone showed up just a few times. The chain carries TRBV28 and TRBJ2-3; possibly TRBD2 for D (7 bases). Germline V gives CDR1 MDHEN, CDR2 SYDVKM. This CDR3 has 15 amino acids. V shed 2 bases and J shed 2 bases, with 11 bases lying between them. The CDR3, as DNA: TGTGCCAGCAGTTTAGCGGGGGCCAACACAGATACGCAGTATTTT. This codes for CASSLAGANTDTQYF.

This clone was found a few times. V gene TRBV6-6 combines with J gene TRBJ1-6, with a weak D call TRBD1 (6 bases). The CDR3 covers 13 residues. From germline, CDR1 is MNHNY and CDR2 SVGAGI (reference sequence). The germline V and J ends were trimmed by 10 bases and 13 bases, with 20 bases remaining between them. In DNA form, the CDR3 reads TGTGCCACCGGGCAGGGGACACCCGGGCCCCTCCACTTT. Translated: CATGQGTPGPLHF.

The CDR3 bases are TGTGCCAGCAGCCCCTCTAGCGGGGCGAACATTCAGTACTTC. This gives the protein CASSPSSGANIQYF. This chain uses TRBV28 with TRBJ2-4; 9 bases align to TRBD2. Germline V gene sequence: CDR1 MDHEN, CDR2 SYDVKM. The CDR3 runs to 14 residues. The V and J ends lost 6 bases and 7 bases, in that order; junction bases with no gene match: 7.